This TCR beta chain was found in a study of blood T cell repertoires in COVID-19. The wider study: Sample material is recorded as cDNA or gDNA derived from T cells, B-cell-depleted T cells, or PBMCs.

The V end was cut by 2 bases, the J end by 2 bases, with 10 bases between. Germline-derived CDR1 and CDR2 are LNHDA and SQIVND (reference sequence). The CDR3 spans 15 residues. Measured with immunoSEQ multiplex PCR; TCRdb has only the in-frame clones, and not every one. The table includes about 40,000 clones, roughly nine tenths detected once. The gene calls are TRBV19 and TRBJ1-5, with D uncertain. Sequencing used peripheral blood. The receptor comes from a man aged 65-85 years with active COVID-19. The CDR3 coding sequence is TGTGCCAGTAGTATACAGGCGTTTGGCAATCAGCCCCAGCATTTT. Its protein product is CASSIQAFGNQPQHF.